This TCR beta chain was identified during a study of CD8 T cells in ankylosing spondylitis. Researchers built TCR beta libraries using quantitative 5'-RACE with molecular barcodes. TCRdb reanalysed the 5' RACE reads using MiXCR and keeps one entry per CDR3 protein. This table holds around 770,000 distinct CDR3 sequences, under 20% found once. Findings of the study overall: Reportedly, disease-linked clones are significantly enriched in ankylosing spondylitis patients' matched synovial fluid. Reports of some motif variants in reactive arthritis synovial fluid and blood predate this one. A TCR beta motif of eight highly homologous variants appeared characteristic of ankylosing spondylitis blood.

The CDR3 has 20 amino acids. The germline CDR1 and CDR2 sequences are SGDLS and YYNGEE. Between the trimmed V and J ends, which lost 1 base and 2 bases, there was a span of 22 bases. This clonotype has more than one count but fewer than ten. Its cognate antigen is unknown. The chain carries TRBV9 and TRBJ2-6; the D gene could be TRBD1 or TRBD2 (7 bases each). The clonotype comes from a male donor with ankylosing spondylitis. The sample was blood, either unsorted or a sorted T cell fraction (not recorded which). In nucleotides, the CDR3 is TGTGCCAGCAGCGTAAACCCGACGACAGGGAGGGGAGCTGGGGCCAACGTCCTGACTTTC. Amino acids: CASSVNPTTGRGAGANVLTF. Based on the CDR3 plus reference TRBV9 and TRBJ2-6, the full variable domain is DSGVTQTPKHLITATGQRVTLRCSPRSGDLSVYWYQQSLDQGLQFLIQYYNGEERAKGNILERFSAQQFPDLHSELNLSSLELGDSALYFCASSVNPTTGRGAGANVLTFGAGSRLTVL.